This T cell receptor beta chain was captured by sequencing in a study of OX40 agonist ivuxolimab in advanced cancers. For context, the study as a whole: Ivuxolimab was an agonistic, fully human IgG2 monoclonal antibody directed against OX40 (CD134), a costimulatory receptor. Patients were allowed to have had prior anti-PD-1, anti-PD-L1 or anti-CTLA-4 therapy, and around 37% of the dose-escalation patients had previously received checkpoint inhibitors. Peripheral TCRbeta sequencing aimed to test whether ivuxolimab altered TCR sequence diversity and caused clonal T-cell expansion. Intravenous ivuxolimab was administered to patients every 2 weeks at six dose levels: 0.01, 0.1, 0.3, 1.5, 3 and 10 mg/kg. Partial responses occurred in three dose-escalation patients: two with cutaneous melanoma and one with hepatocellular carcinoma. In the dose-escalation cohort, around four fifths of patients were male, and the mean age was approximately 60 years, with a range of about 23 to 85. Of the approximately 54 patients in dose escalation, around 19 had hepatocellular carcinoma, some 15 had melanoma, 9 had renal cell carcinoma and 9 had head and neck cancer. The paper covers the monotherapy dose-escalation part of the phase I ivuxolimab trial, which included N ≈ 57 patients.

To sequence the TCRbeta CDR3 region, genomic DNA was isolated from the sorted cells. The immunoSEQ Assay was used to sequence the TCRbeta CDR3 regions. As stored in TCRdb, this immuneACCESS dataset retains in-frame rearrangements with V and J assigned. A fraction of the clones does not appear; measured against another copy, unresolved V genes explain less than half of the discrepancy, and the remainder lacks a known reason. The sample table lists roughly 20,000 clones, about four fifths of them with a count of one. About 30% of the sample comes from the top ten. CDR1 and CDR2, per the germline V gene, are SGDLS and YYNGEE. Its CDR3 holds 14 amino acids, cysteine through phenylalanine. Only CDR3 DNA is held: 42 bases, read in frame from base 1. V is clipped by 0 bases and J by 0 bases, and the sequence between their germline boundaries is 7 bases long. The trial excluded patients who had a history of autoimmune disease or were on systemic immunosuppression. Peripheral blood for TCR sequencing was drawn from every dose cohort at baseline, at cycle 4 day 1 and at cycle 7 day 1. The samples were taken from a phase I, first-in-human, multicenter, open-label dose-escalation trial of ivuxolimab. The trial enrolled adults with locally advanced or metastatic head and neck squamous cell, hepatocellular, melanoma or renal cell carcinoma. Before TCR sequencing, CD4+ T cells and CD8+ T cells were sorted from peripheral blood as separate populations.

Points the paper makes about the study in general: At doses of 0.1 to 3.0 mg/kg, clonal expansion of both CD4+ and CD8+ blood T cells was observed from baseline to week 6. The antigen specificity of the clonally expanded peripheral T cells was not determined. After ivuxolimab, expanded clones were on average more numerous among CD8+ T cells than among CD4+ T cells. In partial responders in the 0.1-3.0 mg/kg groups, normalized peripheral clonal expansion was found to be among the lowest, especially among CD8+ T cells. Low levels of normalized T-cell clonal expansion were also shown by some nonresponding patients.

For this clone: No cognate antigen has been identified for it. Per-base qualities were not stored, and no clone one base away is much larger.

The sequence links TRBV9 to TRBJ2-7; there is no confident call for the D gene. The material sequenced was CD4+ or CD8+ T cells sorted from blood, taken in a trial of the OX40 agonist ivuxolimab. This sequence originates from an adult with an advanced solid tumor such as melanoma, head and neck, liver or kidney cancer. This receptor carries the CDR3 CASSVGGSSYEQYF. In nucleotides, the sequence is TGTGCCAGCAGCGTAGGGGGAAGCTCCTACGAGCAGTACTTC. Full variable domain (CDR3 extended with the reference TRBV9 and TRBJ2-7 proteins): DSGVTQTPKHLITATGQRVTLRCSPRSGDLSVYWYQQSLDQGLQFLIQYYNGEERAKGNILERFSAQQFPDLHSELNLSSLELGDSALYFCASSVGGSSYEQYFGPGTRLTVT.